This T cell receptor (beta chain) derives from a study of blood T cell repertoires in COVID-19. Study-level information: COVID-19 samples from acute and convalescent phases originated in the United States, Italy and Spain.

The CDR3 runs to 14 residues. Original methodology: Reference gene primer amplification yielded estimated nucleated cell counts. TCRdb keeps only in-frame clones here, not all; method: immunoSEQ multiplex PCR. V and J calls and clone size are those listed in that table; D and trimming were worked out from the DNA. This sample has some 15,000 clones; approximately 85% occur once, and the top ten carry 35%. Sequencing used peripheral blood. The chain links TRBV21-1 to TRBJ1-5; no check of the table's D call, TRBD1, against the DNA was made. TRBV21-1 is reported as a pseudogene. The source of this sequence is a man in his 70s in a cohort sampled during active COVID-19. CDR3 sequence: CASRPTGGEQPQHF. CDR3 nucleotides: TGTGCCAGCAGGCCTACAGGGGGGGAACAGCCCCAGCATTTT.